This T cell receptor beta chain was recorded in a study of T cell responses to AZD1222 COVID-19 vaccine. Comment on this clone: Its antigen remains unknown.

TCRdb's table, derived via immunoSEQ multiplex PCR, lists solely in-frame clones and lacks some. The sample yields 110,000 or so clones, roughly 90% seen once. V lost 0 bases to trimming and J lost 1 base; unmatched junction nucleotides: 5. CDR1 LGHNA and CDR2 YNFKEQ come from the germline V gene. This CDR3 is built from 18 residues. Study findings and constraints: A mostly white British donor set with more females was recruited, and clonal diversity was possibly underestimated. It was only after the peak T cell response that any repertoires were sampled. Nearly half of spike-specific TCRs reportedly go after variant regions that carry no mutations. Spike-specific TCR breadth rose after two AZD1222 doses, and depth rose as well.

The sequence was obtained from an adult who received the MenACWY meningococcal vaccine as a control. Sample: peripheral blood, taken 28 days after the second dose of the MenACWY control vaccine. This sequence joins TRBV4-2 and TRBJ2-3; 12 nucleotides agree with TRBD2. The CDR3 here is CASSQDLASGGGTDTQYF. CDR3 DNA sequence: TGTGCCAGCAGCCAAGATTTGGCTAGCGGGGGGGGCACAGATACGCAGTATTTT.